This section outlines one T cell receptor beta chain sequence together with its context. Its antigen is not identified. Specified time point: sample taken at primary tumor resection. Whole RNA from tumor, nontumor lung or frozen PBMC was sequenced unsorted. The data are from a study of spatial heterogeneity in lung cancer. The wider study: A unique TCR and UMI combination showed up more than ten times in raw reads, on average.

Points from the study as a whole: Tumor mutation counts were tracked by expanded intratumoral alpha and beta TCR counts.

TCRdb reanalysed the 5' RACE reads using MiXCR and keeps one entry per CDR3 protein. The sample yields fewer than 3,000 distinct CDR3 sequences, approximately 48% seen once. The CDR3 spans 13 residues. Germline V gene sequence: CDR1 SEHNR, CDR2 FQNEAQ (reference sequence). Trimming took off 7 bases at V and 9 bases at J, with 19 bases between the two ends. This sample comprised lung tumor tissue, obtained at surgery. This receptor was obtained from a male donor with early-stage non-small cell lung cancer. The chain carries TRBV7-9 and TRBJ2-7, with unresolved D. The CDR3 protein is CASTFDLTLTQYF. CDR3 nucleotides: TGTGCCAGCACCTTCGACCTAACTCTTACGCAGTACTTC.